This T cell receptor (beta chain) was identified in a study of identical twins. Study observations and caveats: Abundant cord blood beta clonotypes carried fewer insertions; memory repertoires showed none.

TCRdb called the 5' RACE reads again in MiXCR, with one record for every CDR3 protein. The table shows a few hundred thousand distinct CDR3 sequences, with about 8.3% occurring only once. Trimming removed 6 bases at V and 5 bases at J, with 11 bases between. The CDR3 contains 12 residues. Germline loops: CDR1 DFQATT, CDR2 SNEGSKA (reference sequence). Comment on this clonotype: Its target is unknown.

Separately, the same data were catalogued under a study of yellow fever vaccine responses in identical twins.

This TCR came from a woman younger than 30 in good health. The chain carries TRBV20-1 and TRBJ1-5; a weak D match, TRBD1 (5 bases). What was sequenced was memory (CD45RO+) T cells sorted from blood. In nucleotides, the CDR3 is TGCAGTGCCGCTCGGGGGGATCAGCCCCAGCATTTT. It yields the protein CSAARGDQPQHF.